The 14 T cell receptor beta chains given below trace back to one sample, sequenced in a study of graft-versus-host responses after intestinal transplantation. The protocol was immunoSEQ multiplex PCR, while the TCRdb copy is restricted to in-frame clones and leaves out a portion. Of about 47,000 clones detected, just under 95% appear once; the ten largest clones hold around 6.3%. This sample comprised PBMCs, obtained 786 days after a first intestinal transplant, on the day of a second. Receptors were obtained from a human patient who received an intestinal transplant, so some T cells may come from the graft donor.

Comments on this clone: One end of the junction is discordant with germline, which a read error may explain. The sample has other DNA sequences that encode this CDR3 too. The rearrangement links TRBV7-2 to TRBJ2-1; D is perhaps TRBD1 or TRBD2 (5 bases each). The CDR3 extends over 16 amino acids. Germline CDR1 SGHTA, CDR2 FQGNSA. Here the CDR3 reads CASSLPPTGGYNEQFF. For the CDR3, the DNA is TGTGCCAGCAGCCTTCCCCCCACAGGAGGCTACAACGAGCAGTTCTTC.

This chain uses TRBV5-6 with TRBJ2-4; 9 positions match TRBD1. The CDR3 is 12 amino acids. Trimming removed 3 bases from V and 9 bases from J; junction bases left unmatched: 1. Germline V gives CDR1 SGHDT, CDR2 YYEEEE. CDR3 sequence (DNA): TGTGCCAGCAGCTCGACAGGGGGCATTCAGTACTTC. Its translation is CASSSTGGIQYF. The variable domain in full, completed from reference TRBV5-6 and TRBJ2-4, reads DAGVTQSPTHLIKTRGQQVTLRCSPKSGHDTVSWYQQALGQGPQFIFQYYEEEERQRGNFPDRFSGHQFPNYSSELNVNALLLGDSALYLCASSSTGGIQYFGAGTRLSVL.

The V gene is TRBV7-3, the J gene TRBJ2-2; TRBD1 matches 7 bases. The germline V gene has CDR1 SGHTA and CDR2 FQGTGA. The ends lost 1 base at V and 6 bases at J; junction bases unmatched: 5. This CDR3 region has 15 residues. In DNA form, the CDR3 reads TGTGCCAGCAGCTTAAAGACAGGGTTTCCCGGGGAGCTGTTTTTT. This encodes CASSLKTGFPGELFF. The full variable domain, with the rest looked up from reference TRBV7-3 and TRBJ2-2, is GAGVSQTPSNKVTEKGKYVELRCDPISGHTALYWYRQSLGQGPEFLIYFQGTGAADDSGLPNDRFFAVRPEGSVSTLKIQRTERGDSAVYLCASSLKTGFPGELFFGEGSRLTVL.

V and J are TRBV2 and TRBJ2-4; the D gene is possibly TRBD2 (5 bases). Trimming shortened V by 7 bases and J by 0 bases, and 10 bases separated the two germline ends. The germline V gene has CDR1 SNHLY and CDR2 FYNNEI. The CDR3 totals 14 residues. CDR3 nucleotides: TGTGCCAGCATCCCGGGGTCAGCCAAAAACATTCAGTACTTC. It yields the protein CASIPGSAKNIQYF.

The chain uses TRBV5-1 and TRBJ1-5; TRBD1 might be the D (5 bases). V lost 4 bases, J lost 3 bases, and 11 bases lay in between. The CDR3 totals 14 residues. Germline values: CDR1 SGHRS, CDR2 YFSETQ. The CDR3 reads CASSPNGANQPQHF. CDR3 coding DNA: TGCGCCAGCAGCCCGAACGGGGCCAATCAGCCCCAGCATTTT.

The rearrangement joins TRBV19 to TRBJ2-2; D unclear. The CDR3 has 13 residues. Germline V lookup: CDR1 LNHDA, CDR2 SQIVND (reference sequence). V lost 0 bases to trimming and J lost 9 bases, with 8 bases between them. The CDR3 sequence: CASSIDKLRELFF. The CDR3 DNA follows: TGTGCCAGTAGTATAGACAAGCTTCGGGAGCTGTTTTTT.

CDR3 sequence (DNA): TGTGCCAGCTCACCACGGTCGGACTTTGAAGCTTTCTTT. Protein product: CASSPRSDFEAFF. This chain joins TRBV18 and TRBJ1-1; D is unresolved. Per germline, CDR1 KGHSH and CDR2 LQKENI. The CDR3 length is 13 residues. The V and J ends lost 1 base and 7 bases respectively, with 10 bases between them.

This chain links TRBV6-5 with TRBJ2-5, with TRBD1 matching 8 bases. Germline V gene data show CDR1 as MNHEY and CDR2 as SVGAGI. This CDR3 is built from 14 residues. V was clipped by 2 bases and J by 7 bases; unmatched bases: 6. The CDR3 is CASSYGTGLGTQYF. As DNA, the CDR3 is TGTGCCAGCAGTTACGGGACAGGTCTCGGGACCCAGTACTTC.

This chain connects TRBV5-6 to TRBJ2-3; D remains unclear. CDR1 and CDR2 from the germline V gene are SGHDT and YYEEEE. This CDR3 region has 15 residues. Deletions cut 0 bases from V and 6 bases from J, with 14 bases between. In DNA form, the CDR3 reads TGTGCCAGCAGCTTGGGACCTACGCGGTTCGATACGCAGTATTTT. Encoded protein: CASSLGPTRFDTQYF.

This clone has just a few counts. This chain uses TRBV15 with TRBJ2-1; a weak D match, TRBD1 (6 bases). CDR3 length: 14 amino acids. Germline V gene data show CDR1 as LNHNV and CDR2 as YYDKDF (reference sequence). The V end lost 11 bases, the J end lost 4 bases, and 18 bases lay between the germline ends. The CDR3 reads CASTRDTSYNEQFF. CDR3 coding DNA: TGTGCCTCTACACGGGACACTTCTTACAATGAGCAGTTCTTC.

V usage is TRBV9 and J usage is TRBJ1-3; D call uncertain. This CDR3 spans 16 amino acids. Trimming removed 0 bases at V and 8 bases at J, with 18 bases between. Per germline, CDR1 SGDLS and CDR2 YYNGEE. CDR3 in amino acids: CASSVGALTTADTIYF. The CDR3 nucleotides read TGTGCCAGCAGCGTAGGGGCCTTAACTACGGCGGACACCATATATTTT.

The chain joins TRBV7-3 to TRBJ2-2, with TRBD1 as a possible D gene (6 bases). The germline V gene encodes CDR1 SGHTA and CDR2 FQGTGA. The ends were cut back, 4 bases at V and 7 bases at J, with 13 bases in the middle. This CDR3 region has 14 residues. As DNA, the CDR3 is TGTGCCAGCAGCTCCGCCCTAGGGGGCGGGGAGCTGTTTTTT. Encoded protein: CASSSALGGGELFF.

This chain links TRBV7-9 with TRBJ2-3; 7 bases line up with TRBD2. Germline CDR1 is SEHNR and CDR2 is FQNEAQ (reference sequence). After removal of 2 bases from V and 3 bases from J, the junction contained 2 bases not matched to a gene. The CDR3 spans 14 residues. The CDR3 DNA is TGTGCCAGCAGCTTATGGCGGGAGACAGATACGCAGTATTTT. Encoded protein: CASSLWRETDTQYF.

The chain recombines TRBV10-2 with TRBJ2-5, with D perhaps TRBD2 (6 bases). CDR3 size: 16 residues. Germline CDR1 WSHSY, CDR2 SAAADI. V was clipped by 1 base and J by 4 bases, with 16 bases between them. DNA for the CDR3: TGCGCCAGCAGTGAGTTGCTGGGACTCCCCCGAGAGACCCAGTACTTC. It encodes CASSELLGLPRETQYF.